The present T cell receptor (beta chain) was sequenced within a study of monozygotic twins with inflammatory bowel disease. Study outcomes and limitations: Using the inverse Simpson index, IBD patients had lower TCRbeta diversity than healthy co-twins.

The CDR3 is 13 residues long. Germline CDR1 is LGHDT and CDR2 is YNNKEL (reference sequence). It was roughly 3.5 ug of total RNA that each TCR library used. Researchers used template switching to add UMIs featuring a 6-nucleotide sample barcode. PCR of TCRalpha and TCRbeta cDNA was nested, with two rounds of about 15 and 9 cycles. With the 5' RACE reads reprocessed, TCRdb shows one record per CDR3 protein and no DNA. The sample spans over 110,000 distinct CDR3 sequences; the ten largest clones claim 2.4%. On this clonotype itself: What it recognizes is unknown.

The sequence was obtained from a human donor with ulcerative colitis or Crohn's disease, or a healthy co-twin of an affected twin (not recorded which). This chain uses TRBV3-1 with TRBJ1-5. The sample comprised blood. This CDR3 is CASSQGPSQPQHF.